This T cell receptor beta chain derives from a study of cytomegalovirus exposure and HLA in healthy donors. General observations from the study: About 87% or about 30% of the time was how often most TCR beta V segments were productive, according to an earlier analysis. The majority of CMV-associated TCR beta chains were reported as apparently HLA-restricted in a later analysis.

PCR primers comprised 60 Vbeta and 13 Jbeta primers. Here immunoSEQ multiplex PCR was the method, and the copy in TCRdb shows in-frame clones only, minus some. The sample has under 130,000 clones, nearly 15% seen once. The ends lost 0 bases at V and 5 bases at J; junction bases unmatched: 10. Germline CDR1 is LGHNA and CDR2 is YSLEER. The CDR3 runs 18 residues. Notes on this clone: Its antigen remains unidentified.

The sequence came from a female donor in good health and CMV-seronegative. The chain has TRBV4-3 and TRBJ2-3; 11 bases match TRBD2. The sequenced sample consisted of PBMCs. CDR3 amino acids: CASSQDLVAGGLIDTQYF. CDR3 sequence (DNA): TGCGCCAGCAGCCAAGATCTTGTAGCGGGGGGGCTGATAGATACGCAGTATTTT.